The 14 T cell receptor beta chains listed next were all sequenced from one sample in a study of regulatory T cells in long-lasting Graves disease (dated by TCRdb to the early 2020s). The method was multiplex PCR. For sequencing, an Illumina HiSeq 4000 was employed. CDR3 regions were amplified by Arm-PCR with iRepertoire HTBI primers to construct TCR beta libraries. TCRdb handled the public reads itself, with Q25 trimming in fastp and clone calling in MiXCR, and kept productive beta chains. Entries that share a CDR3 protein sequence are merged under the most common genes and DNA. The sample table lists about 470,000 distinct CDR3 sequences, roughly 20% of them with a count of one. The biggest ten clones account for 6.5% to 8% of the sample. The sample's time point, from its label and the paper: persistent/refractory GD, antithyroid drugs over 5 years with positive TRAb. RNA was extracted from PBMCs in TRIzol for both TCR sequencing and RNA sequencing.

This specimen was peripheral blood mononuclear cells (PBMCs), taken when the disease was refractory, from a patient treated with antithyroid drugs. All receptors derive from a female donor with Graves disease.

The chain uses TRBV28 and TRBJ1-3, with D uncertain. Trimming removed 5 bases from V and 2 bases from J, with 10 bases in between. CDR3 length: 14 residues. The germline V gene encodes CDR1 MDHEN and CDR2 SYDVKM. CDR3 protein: CASSRPPPGNTIYF. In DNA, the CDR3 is TGTGCCAGCAGTCGACCGCCGCCTGGAAACACCATATATTTT.

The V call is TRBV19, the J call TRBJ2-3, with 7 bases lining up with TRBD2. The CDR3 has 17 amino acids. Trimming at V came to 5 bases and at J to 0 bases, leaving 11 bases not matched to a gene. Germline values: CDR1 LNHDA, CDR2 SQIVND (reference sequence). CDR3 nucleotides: TGTGCCAGTAGTCCCCGTCTGGCGGGAGCTAGCACAGATACGCAGTATTTT. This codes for CASSPRLAGASTDTQYF.

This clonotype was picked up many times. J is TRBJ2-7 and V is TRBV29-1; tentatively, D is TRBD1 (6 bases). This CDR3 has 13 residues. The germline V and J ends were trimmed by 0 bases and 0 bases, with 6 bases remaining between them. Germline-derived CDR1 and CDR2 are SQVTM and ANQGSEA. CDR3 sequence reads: CSVEEQGSYEQYF. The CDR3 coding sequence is TGCAGCGTTGAAGAACAGGGCTCCTACGAGCAGTACTTC.

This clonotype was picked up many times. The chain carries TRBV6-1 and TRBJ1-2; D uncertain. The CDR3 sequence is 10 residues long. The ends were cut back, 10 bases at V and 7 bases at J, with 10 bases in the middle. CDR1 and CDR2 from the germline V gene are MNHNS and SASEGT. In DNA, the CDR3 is TGTGCCATTTTGGGCTTTGGCTACACCTTC. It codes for CAILGFGYTF.

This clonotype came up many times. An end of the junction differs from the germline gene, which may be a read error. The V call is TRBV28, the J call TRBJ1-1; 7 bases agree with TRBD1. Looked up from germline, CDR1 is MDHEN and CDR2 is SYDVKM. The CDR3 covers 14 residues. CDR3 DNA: TGTGCCAGCAGTTTTCTCAGGGGGAACATTGAAGCTTTCTTT. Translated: CASSFLRGNIEAFF.

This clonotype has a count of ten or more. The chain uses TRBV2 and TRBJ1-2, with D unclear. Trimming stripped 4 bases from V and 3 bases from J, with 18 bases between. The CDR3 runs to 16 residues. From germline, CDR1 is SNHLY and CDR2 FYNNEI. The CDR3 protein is CASSGSGSGTYYGYTF. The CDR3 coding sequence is TGTGCCAGCAGTGGAAGTGGATCAGGAACCTACTATGGCTACACCTTC.

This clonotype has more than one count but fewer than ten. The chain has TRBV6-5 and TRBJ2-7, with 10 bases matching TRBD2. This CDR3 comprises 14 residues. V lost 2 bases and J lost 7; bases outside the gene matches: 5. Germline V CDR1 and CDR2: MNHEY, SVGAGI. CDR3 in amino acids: CASSYLAGVDEQYF. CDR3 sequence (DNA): TGTGCCAGCAGTTACCTAGCGGGAGTTGATGAGCAGTACTTC.

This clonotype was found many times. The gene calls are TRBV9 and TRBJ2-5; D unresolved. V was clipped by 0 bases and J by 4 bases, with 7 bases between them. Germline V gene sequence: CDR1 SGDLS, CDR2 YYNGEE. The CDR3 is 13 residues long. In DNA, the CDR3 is TGTGCCAGCAGCGTAGAGGGTGGAGAGACCCAGTACTTC. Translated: CASSVEGGETQYF.

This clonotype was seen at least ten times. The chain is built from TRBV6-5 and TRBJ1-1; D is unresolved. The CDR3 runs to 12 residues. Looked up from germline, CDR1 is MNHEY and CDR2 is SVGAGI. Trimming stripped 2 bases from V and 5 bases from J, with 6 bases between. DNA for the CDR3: TGTGCCAGCAGTTACGGATTGACTGAAGCTTTCTTT. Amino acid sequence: CASSYGLTEAFF.

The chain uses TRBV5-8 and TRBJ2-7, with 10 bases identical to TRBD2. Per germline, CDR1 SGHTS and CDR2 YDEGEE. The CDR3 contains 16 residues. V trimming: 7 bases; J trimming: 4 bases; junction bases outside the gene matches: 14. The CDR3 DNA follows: TGTGCCAGCCATTCCGGAGGAGCGGGAGGGAGGTACGAGCAGTACTTC. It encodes CASHSGGAGGRYEQYF.

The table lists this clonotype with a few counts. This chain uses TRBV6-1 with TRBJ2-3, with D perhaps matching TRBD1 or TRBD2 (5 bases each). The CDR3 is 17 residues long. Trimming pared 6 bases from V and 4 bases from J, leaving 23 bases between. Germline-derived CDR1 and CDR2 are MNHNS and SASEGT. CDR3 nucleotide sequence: TGTGCCAGCAGCCGGCTTGGACCCGGGGCAGAGGCAGATACGCAGTATTTT. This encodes CASSRLGPGAEADTQYF.

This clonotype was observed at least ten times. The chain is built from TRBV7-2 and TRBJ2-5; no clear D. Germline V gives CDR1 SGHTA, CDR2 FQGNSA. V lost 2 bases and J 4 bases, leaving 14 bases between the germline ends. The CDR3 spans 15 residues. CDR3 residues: CASSLFRSAIETQYF. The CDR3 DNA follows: TGTGCCAGCAGCTTATTTCGGAGTGCCATAGAGACCCAGTACTTC. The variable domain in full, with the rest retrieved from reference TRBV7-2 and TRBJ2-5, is GAGVSQSPSNKVTEKGKDVELRCDPISGHTALYWYRQSLGQGLEFLIYFQGNSAPDKSGLPSDRFSAERTGGSVSTLTIQRTQQEDSAVYLCASSLFRSAIETQYFGPGTRLLVL.

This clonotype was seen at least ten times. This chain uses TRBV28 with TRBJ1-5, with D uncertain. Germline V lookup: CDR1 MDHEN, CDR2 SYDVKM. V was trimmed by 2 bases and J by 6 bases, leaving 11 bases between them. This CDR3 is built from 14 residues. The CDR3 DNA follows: TGTGCCAGCAGTTTACGGGCCCCGGGTCAGCCCCAGCATTTT. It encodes CASSLRAPGQPQHF.

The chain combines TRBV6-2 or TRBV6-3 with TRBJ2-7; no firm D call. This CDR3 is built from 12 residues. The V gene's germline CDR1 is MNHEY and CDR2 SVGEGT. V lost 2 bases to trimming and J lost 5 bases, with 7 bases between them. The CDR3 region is CASSYRGHEQYF. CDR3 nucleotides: TGTGCCAGCAGTTACAGAGGCCACGAGCAGTACTTC.